Each of the 21 T cell receptor beta chains below was sequenced from the same sample in a study of OX40 agonist ivuxolimab in advanced cancers. Profiled with immunoSEQ multiplex PCR; TCRdb holds only in-frame clones, not every one. Counted here are approximately 66,000 clones, about 85% occurring once; the ten biggest clones make up about 0.82%. The sample was CD4+ or CD8+ T cells sorted from blood, taken in a trial of the OX40 agonist ivuxolimab. These receptors originate from an adult with an advanced solid tumor such as melanoma, head and neck, liver or kidney cancer.

V and J are TRBV27 and TRBJ2-7; 7 nucleotides line up with TRBD2. The CDR3 runs to 13 residues. The V and J ends lost 6 bases and 4 bases, in that order; junction bases with no gene match: 6. Germline CDR1 is MNHEY and CDR2 is SMNVEV (reference sequence). CDR3 in amino acids: CASSRLAGYEQYF. Here the CDR3 DNA reads TGTGCCAGCAGCCGACTAGCTGGGTACGAGCAGTACTTC.

V is TRBV5-1 and J is TRBJ1-2; TRBD1 is a possible D gene (6 bases). Germline values: CDR1 SGHRS, CDR2 YFSETQ. This CDR3 spans 13 amino acids. V lost 0 bases and J lost 7, with 10 bases in between. CDR3 nucleotide sequence: TGCGCCAGCAGCTTGGACAGGGCAGCTGGCTACACCTTC. Encoded protein: CASSLDRAAGYTF.

This clone has only a few counts. The gene calls are TRBV4-3 and TRBJ2-3; D gene unclear. CDR1 is LGHNA, CDR2 YSLEER, per germline. This CDR3 is 14 amino acids long. With 0 bases removed from V and 3 bases from J, the gap between germline ends came to 7 bases. In DNA form, the CDR3 reads TGCGCCAGCAGCCAAGAGGGTCGGACAGATACGCAGTATTTT. Its protein is CASSQEGRTDTQYF.

The V and J genes are TRBV6-6 and TRBJ2-6; D is possibly TRBD1 (6 bases). The V end lost 6 bases, the J end lost 2 bases, and 14 bases lay between the germline ends. This CDR3 comprises 16 residues. Germline CDR1 MNHNY, CDR2 SVGAGI (reference sequence). This CDR3 is CASRPIQGTGANVLTF. CDR3 coding DNA: TGTGCCAGCAGACCGATACAGGGAACTGGGGCCAACGTCCTGACTTTC.

The chain couples TRBV29-1 to TRBJ1-2, with D uncertain. This CDR3 is built from 15 residues. CDR1 is SQVTM and CDR2 is ANQGSEA in the germline V gene. Trimming removed 0 bases at V and 6 bases at J, with 17 bases between. The CDR3 DNA reads TGCAGCGTTGAAGATCTTGGCCGCAGCGGGGATGGCTACACCTTC. It is translated as CSVEDLGRSGDGYTF.

The genes are TRBV18 and TRBJ1-5, with D unresolved. V was pared by 3 bases and J by 2 bases, with 17 bases between. This CDR3 has 17 residues. Per the germline V gene, CDR1 is KGHSH and CDR2 is LQKENI. The CDR3 sequence: CASSPSPMGRGNQPQHF. The CDR3, as DNA: TGTGCCAGCTCACCCTCCCCCATGGGGAGAGGCAATCAGCCCCAGCATTTT.

This chain uses TRBV19 with TRBJ2-7; D is unresolved. This CDR3 region has 14 residues. V shed 9 bases and J shed 3 bases, with 18 bases lying between them. The V gene's germline CDR1 is LNHDA and CDR2 SQIVND (reference sequence). CDR3 in amino acids: CARSELGLGYEQYF. CDR3 sequence (DNA): TGTGCCAGGAGTGAGTTGGGGTTGGGCTACGAGCAGTACTTC.

The chain combines TRBV6-5 with TRBJ1-5; possible D gene TRBD1, 5 bases. The CDR3 consists of 15 residues. Trimming cost V 2 bases and J 3 bases, with 11 bases left between them. Germline loops: CDR1 MNHEY, CDR2 SVGAGI. The CDR3 coding sequence is TGTGCCAGCAGTTACGACCGACAGCCCAATCAGCCCCAGCATTTT. Residues: CASSYDRQPNQPQHF.

This clone was observed a single time. V and J are TRBV10-2 and TRBJ2-3, with a possible D match to TRBD2 (6 bases). The CDR3 is 14 residues long. Germline V gene sequence: CDR1 WSHSY, CDR2 SAAADI. The V and J ends lost 10 bases and 3 bases respectively, with 17 bases between them. CDR3 amino acids: CATTGGESTDTQYF. The CDR3, as DNA: TGCGCCACCACAGGAGGGGAATCGACAGATACGCAGTATTTT.

The chain employs TRBV19 and TRBJ2-6; TRBD1 might be the D (6 bases). Germline V gene data show CDR1 as LNHDA and CDR2 as SQIVND (reference sequence). V was pared by 3 bases and J by 4 bases, with 7 bases between. The CDR3 is 14 amino acids. The CDR3 bases are TGTGCCAGTAGTATCGGACAGGGGGCCAACGTCCTGACTTTC. This gives the protein CASSIGQGANVLTF.

V gene TRBV5-4 combines with J gene TRBJ2-2; TRBD2 agrees at 10 bases. Germline V lookup: CDR1 SGHNT, CDR2 YYREEE (reference sequence). J lost 1 base, V lost 4 bases, and 4 bases had no gene match. This CDR3 has 16 amino acids. Here the CDR3 DNA reads TGTGCCAGCAGCCCCTCTAGCGGGGGGAACACCGGGGAGCTGTTTTTT. Translating it yields CASSPSSGGNTGELFF. The whole variable domain, remainder taken from reference TRBV5-4 and TRBJ2-2, is ETGVTQSPTHLIKTRGQQVTLRCSSQSGHNTVSWYQQALGQGPQFIFQYYREEENGRGNFPPRFSGLQFPNYSSELNVNALELDDSALYLCASSPSSGGNTGELFFGEGSRLTVL.

J is TRBJ2-1 and V is TRBV15, with 9 bases that match TRBD2. The junction had 9 bases not matched to a gene; V was cut back by 2 bases and J by 7 bases. Germline V gene data show CDR1 as LNHNV and CDR2 as YYDKDF (reference sequence). There are 16 residues in the CDR3. The CDR3 is CATSRLIAGARNEQFF. CDR3 bases: TGTGCCACCAGCAGATTAATAGCGGGAGCAAGGAATGAGCAGTTCTTC.

The V call is TRBV7-5, the J call TRBJ2-5. TRBV7-5 is an annotated pseudogene. The CDR3 extends over 16 amino acids. The CDR3 coding sequence is TGTGTCAGAAGCACCGATGCCGGGCCTAGAGAAGAGACCCAGTACTTC. It is translated as CVRSTDAGPREETQYF.

The chain uses TRBV7-2 and TRBJ1-2; 7 bases are shared with TRBD1. V lost 4 bases and J lost 2; bases outside the gene matches: 7. CDR3 size: 15 residues. Germline V gene sequence: CDR1 SGHTA, CDR2 FQGNSA. CDR3 DNA sequence: TGTGCCAGCAGCTCTCGACAGGGTTCGAACTATGGCTACACCTTC. It translates to CASSSRQGSNYGYTF.

The chain uses TRBV10-3 and TRBJ2-1; 11 bases agree with TRBD1. Germline CDR1 ENHRY, CDR2 SYGVKD. V was pared by 9 bases and J by 4 bases, with 5 bases of the junction left unmatched. The CDR3 is made up of 14 amino acids. The CDR3 region has the DNA TGTGCCATTGGGGACAGGGGGTGGTACAATGAGCAGTTCTTC. Translating it yields CAIGDRGWYNEQFF.

This clone appeared a single time. One junction end disagrees with the germline gene, perhaps due to a read error. This chain links TRBV2 with TRBJ1-5; D is undetermined. The CDR3 runs 14 residues. Germline V CDR1 and CDR2: SNHLY, FYNNEI. The CDR3 protein is CASCLEAMNRPQHF. CDR3 DNA sequence: TGTGCCAGCTGCCTCGAGGCTATGAATCGGCCCCAGCATTTT.

The CDR3 reads CASSLGQGADEQYF. CDR3 bases: TGCGCCAGCAGCTTGGGACAGGGGGCGGACGAGCAGTACTTC. V gene TRBV5-1 combines with J gene TRBJ2-7, with 10 bases matching TRBD1. After removal of 0 bases from V and 5 bases from J, the junction contained 2 bases not matched to a gene. From germline, CDR1 is SGHRS and CDR2 YFSETQ. The CDR3 is 14 residues long.

The chain has TRBV2 and TRBJ2-7; D is unresolved. Germline V lookup: CDR1 SNHLY, CDR2 FYNNEI. Trimming cost V 5 bases and J 7 bases, with 6 bases left between them. This CDR3 has 10 amino acids. CDR3 sequence (DNA): TGTGCCAGCAGTCTCAAGGAGCAGTACTTC. Translation gives CASSLKEQYF.

The chain is built from TRBV19 and TRBJ1-6; no reliable D call. CDR1 and CDR2 from the germline V gene are LNHDA and SQIVND (reference sequence). The V end lost 4 bases, the J end lost 0 bases, and 10 bases lay between the germline ends. This CDR3 is 16 amino acids long. In DNA, the CDR3 is TGTGCCAGTAGTACGGGCAGAAACTCCTATAATTCACCCCTCCACTTT. It translates to CASSTGRNSYNSPLHF.

This clone has just one count. V is TRBV5-6 and J is TRBJ1-2; D call uncertain. Per the germline V gene, CDR1 is SGHDT and CDR2 is YYEEEE. Between the trimmed V and J ends, which lost 0 bases and 7 bases, there was a span of 4 bases. This CDR3 is built from 11 residues. CDR3 bases: TGTGCCAGCAGCTTGGGGTTTGGCTACACCTTC. Residues: CASSLGFGYTF. The complete variable domain, with remaining parts taken from reference TRBV5-6 and TRBJ1-2, reads DAGVTQSPTHLIKTRGQQVTLRCSPKSGHDTVSWYQQALGQGPQFIFQYYEEEERQRGNFPDRFSGHQFPNYSSELNVNALLLGDSALYLCASSLGFGYTFGSGTRLTVV.

The rearrangement links TRBV7-9 to TRBJ1-4, with TRBD1 as a possible D gene (5 bases). Germline lookup yields CDR1 SEHNR and CDR2 FQNEAQ (reference sequence). With 7 bases removed from V and 8 bases from J, the gap between germline ends came to 17 bases. The CDR3 spans 14 residues. CDR3 residues: CASTVQGAQEKLFF. CDR3 nucleotides: TGTGCCAGCACCGTCCAGGGAGCACAAGAAAAACTGTTTTTT. The full variable domain, completed using reference TRBV7-9 and TRBJ1-4, is DTGVSQNPRHKITKRGQNVTFRCDPISEHNRLYWYRQTLGQGPEFLTYFQNEAQLEKSRLLSDRFSAERPKGSFSTLEIQRTEQGDSAMYLCASTVQGAQEKLFFGSGTQLSVL.